A single T cell receptor beta chain is shown here with its context. Antigen: not known. Generated by immunoSEQ multiplex PCR, the TCRdb table keeps only in-frame clones and is missing some. Of about 65,000 clones listed, about 91% are singletons. The entry originates in a study of OX40 agonist ivuxolimab in advanced cancers. In the study overall: While on treatment, patients had intravenous ivuxolimab at 0.01 to 10 mg/kg every 2 weeks. Findings of the study overall: Researchers did not determine the expanded peripheral T cells' antigen specificity. On average, a greater number of expanded clones characterised CD8+ T cells relative to CD4+.

The CDR3 is 14 amino acids. Germline assignment: CDR1 MNHNS and CDR2 SASEGT. V was pared by 3 bases and J by 4 bases, with 9 bases between. The chain carries TRBV6-1 and TRBJ1-4, with D tentatively TRBD1 (5 bases). The sample here was CD4+ or CD8+ T cells sorted from blood, taken in a trial of the OX40 agonist ivuxolimab. This sequence originates from an adult with an advanced solid tumor such as melanoma, head and neck, liver or kidney cancer. The DNA for the CDR3 is TGTGCCAGCAGTGATAACAGGTTTAATGAAAAACTGTTTTTT. As protein: CASSDNRFNEKLFF.